This TCR beta chain was profiled in a study of OX40 agonist ivuxolimab in advanced cancers. The germline V gene has CDR1 LGHNA and CDR2 YNFKEQ. This CDR3 has 13 residues. Trimming took off 1 base at V and 11 bases at J, with 13 bases between the two ends. Concerning this clone: Antigen specificity is unknown.

Some clones are missing from TCRdb's copy, which holds only in-frame ones; the method was immunoSEQ multiplex PCR. This table has 100,000 or so clones, approximately 95% appearing once. Study observations and caveats: Normalized T-cell clonal expansion was also low in some nonresponders. Dosing at 0.1 to 3.0 mg/kg was accompanied by clonal expansion of CD4+ and CD8+ blood T cells by week 6. Relative to CD4+, CD8+ T cells held more expanded clones on average.

This specimen was CD4+ or CD8+ T cells sorted from blood, taken in a trial of the OX40 agonist ivuxolimab. J is TRBJ2-3 and V is TRBV4-2; D remains ambiguous. This clonotype originated in an adult with an advanced solid tumor such as melanoma, head and neck, liver or kidney cancer. The CDR3, as DNA: TGTGCCAGCAGCCAAGGGGTCGAGAATATGCAGTATTTT. Its protein product is CASSQGVENMQYF.